The next 27 T cell receptor beta chains were all read from a single sample in a study of human T cells and chemical hapten exposure (dated by TCRdb to the early 2020s). In the paper's terms, the time point label means: pre-sensitization, week 0. This specimen's treatment or condition label, per the study, means: therapeutic diphenylcyclopropenone sensitization with weekly scalp DPC. The library was made by RACE. This sample was sequenced with a NextSeq 500. TCRdb applied fastp at Q25 and MiXCR to the public reads, then kept only in-frame beta chains. Identical CDR3 protein sequences are pooled into one entry, listed with their most common genes and DNA. The sample table contains about 380,000 distinct CDR3 sequences; only one count was recorded for 4.5% to 5.5% of them. The top ten hold 2% to 3% of the sample. This specimen consisted of whole blood, obtained in connection with sensitization to the hapten diphenylcyclopropenone (DPC). These receptor sequences come from a woman in her 50s with alopecia areata. Some clones in this sample may be carry-over from other donors' samples.

At least ten counts were recorded for this clonotype. The rearrangement uses TRBV9 and TRBJ2-2; D may be TRBD1 (6 bases). Germline V gives CDR1 SGDLS, CDR2 YYNGEE. CDR3 length: 15 residues. V was pared by 3 bases and J by 6 bases, with 15 bases between. CDR3 DNA: TGTGCCAGCAGCGACGACAGGTCGCTTCCCGGGGAGCTGTTTTTT. It translates to CASSDDRSLPGELFF.

This clonotype was seen many times. The chain uses TRBV20-1 and TRBJ2-3; D tentatively fits TRBD1 or TRBD2 (5 bases each). The CDR3 covers 13 residues. Trimming stripped 3 bases from V and 1 base from J, with 8 bases between. Germline CDR1 is DFQATT and CDR2 is SNEGSKA (reference sequence). The CDR3 DNA is TGCAGTGCTAGTGGGGACCGCACAGATACGCAGTATTTT. Protein product: CSASGDRTDTQYF.

This clonotype was seen more than once but under ten times. The V call is TRBV9, the J call TRBJ2-6; TRBD1 might be the D (5 bases). The ends were cut back, 3 bases at V and 4 bases at J, with 20 bases in the middle. CDR3 size: 18 residues. Germline CDR1 and CDR2: SGDLS and YYNGEE. The CDR3, as DNA: TGTGCCAGCAGCGACTCCGATTGGGTCCAGGGAGGGGCCAACGTCCTGACTTTC. As protein: CASSDSDWVQGGANVLTF.

The chain is built from TRBV28 and TRBJ1-3, with D possibly TRBD1 on 6 matching bases. This CDR3 is 12 amino acids long. Germline CDR1 and CDR2: MDHEN and SYDVKM. Trimming took off 10 bases at V and 7 bases at J, with 14 bases between the two ends. CDR3 loop: CATTTGLNTIYF. CDR3 DNA: TGTGCCACCACAACAGGGCTCAACACCATATATTTT.

The chain links TRBV20-1 to TRBJ2-7; 7 bases map to TRBD1. The CDR3 extends over 14 amino acids. With 6 bases clipped from V and 2 bases from J, the junction kept 10 bases outside the gene matches. CDR1 is DFQATT and CDR2 is SNEGSKA in the germline V gene (reference sequence). CDR3 loop: CSAIKQGITYEQYF. In nucleotides, the CDR3 is TGCAGTGCCATCAAACAGGGGATCACCTACGAGCAGTACTTC.

This clonotype was seen ten or more times. V is TRBV7-9 and J is TRBJ1-1; D is undetermined. Germline-derived CDR1 and CDR2 are SEHNR and FQNEAQ (reference sequence). The CDR3 is 13 residues long. V gave up 5 bases and J gave up 0 bases, with 7 bases separating them. For the CDR3, the DNA is TGTGCCAGCAGCACCGCTTTGAACACTGAAGCTTTCTTT. Its protein is CASSTALNTEAFF.

The chain joins TRBV15 to TRBJ2-7, with 7 positions matching TRBD2. V was pared by 1 base and J by 3 bases, with 3 bases of the junction left unmatched. The CDR3 spans 14 residues. The V gene's germline CDR1 is LNHNV and CDR2 YYDKDF (reference sequence). The CDR3 DNA reads TGTGCCACCAGCAGAGTCGGGGGGTTCTACGAGCAGTACTTC. Protein product: CATSRVGGFYEQYF.

This clonotype was found a few times. The genes are TRBV29-1 and TRBJ2-3; TRBD1 agrees at 7 bases. Germline V gene lookup returns CDR1 SQVTM and CDR2 ANQGSEA. Unmatched junction bases numbered 8, after V lost 6 bases and J lost 5 bases. The CDR3 is made up of 13 amino acids. In DNA form, the CDR3 reads TGCAGCGTGGACCGGACAGGAGGAGATACGCAGTATTTT. This encodes CSVDRTGGDTQYF.

This clonotype was detected a few times. The rearrangement uses TRBV7-2 and TRBJ2-1, with TRBD2 matching over 9 bases. The CDR3 extends over 15 amino acids. J was trimmed by 5 bases and V by 5 bases; bases with no gene match: 7. Germline V gene lookup returns CDR1 SGHTA and CDR2 FQGNSA. The CDR3 reads CASSPRGLANNEQFF. In DNA form, the CDR3 reads TGTGCCAGCAGCCCCAGGGGACTAGCCAACAATGAGCAGTTCTTC.

This clonotype showed up just a few times. The genes are TRBV4-2 and TRBJ2-1, with TRBD1 identical over 12 bases. The germline V gene has CDR1 LGHNA and CDR2 YNFKEQ. The CDR3 totals 14 residues. The ends lost 5 bases at V and 10 bases at J; junction bases unmatched: 6. The CDR3 DNA sequence: TGTGCCAGCAGCTCTGGGACAGGGGGCGGGGAGCAGTTCTTC. It translates to CASSSGTGGGEQFF.

This clonotype was recorded a few times. The chain has TRBV28 and TRBJ1-1, with TRBD1 as a possible D gene (6 bases). V was trimmed by 5 bases and J by 1 base, leaving 14 bases between them. This CDR3 comprises 15 residues. The V gene's germline CDR1 is MDHEN and CDR2 SYDVKM. The CDR3 loop reads CASSPRQESNTEAFF. The CDR3 nucleotides are TGTGCCAGCAGTCCCCGACAGGAGTCGAACACTGAAGCTTTCTTT.

The table lists this clonotype with many counts. This chain joins TRBV29-1 and TRBJ2-1; D might be TRBD2 (6 bases). The CDR3 spans 12 residues. CDR1 and CDR2 (germline): SQVTM, ANQGSEA. V was pared by 0 bases and J by 13 bases, with 13 bases between. The CDR3 here is CSVEDAGPEQFF. CDR3 bases: TGCAGCGTTGAAGATGCGGGACCGGAACAGTTCTTC.

This clonotype was detected a few times. V gene TRBV30 combines with J gene TRBJ1-6, with no clear D. CDR1 GTSNPN and CDR2 SVGIG come from the germline V gene (reference sequence). CDR3 size: 12 residues. Trimming removed 3 bases from V and 10 bases from J, with 10 bases in between. CDR3 loop: CAWRPGASPLHF. The CDR3 coding sequence is TGTGCCTGGAGGCCAGGCGCCTCACCCCTCCACTTT.

A few counts support this clonotype. This sequence joins TRBV11-1 and TRBJ1-3; D possibly corresponds to TRBD1 (5 bases). V was clipped by 5 bases and J by 0 bases, with 11 bases between them. The CDR3 contains 15 residues. Germline CDR1 is SGHAT and CDR2 is FQDESV (reference sequence). The DNA of the CDR3 is TGTGCCAGCAGCGCAGACAGCAGCTCTGGAAACACCATATATTTT. This encodes CASSADSSSGNTIYF.

V is TRBV10-1 and J is TRBJ2-7; D remains unclear. Trimming stripped 6 bases from V and 5 bases from J, with 20 bases between. Germline V CDR1 and CDR2: WNHNN, SYGVQD (reference sequence). The CDR3 loop spans 15 amino acids. The CDR3 sequence is CASSLQIGQAHEQYF. In DNA form, the CDR3 reads TGCGCCAGCAGCCTGCAGATTGGGCAGGCCCACGAGCAGTACTTC.

This clonotype showed up just a few times. This chain uses TRBV27 with TRBJ2-2, with 10 bases aligning to TRBD1. CDR3 length: 15 amino acids. Germline trimming cut 5 bases from V and 5 bases from J; bases unmatched to any gene: 5. Germline-derived CDR1 and CDR2 are MNHEY and SMNVEV (reference sequence). CDR3 bases: TGTGCCAGCAGTGCCTGGACAGGGGGGACCGGGGAGCTGTTTTTT. Protein: CASSAWTGGTGELFF.

This clonotype was counted only a few times. V is TRBV29-1 and J is TRBJ1-2; 7 nucleotides align to TRBD1. The CDR3 contains 12 residues. The ends lost 3 bases at V and 8 bases at J; junction bases unmatched: 6. Germline-derived CDR1 and CDR2 are SQVTM and ANQGSEA. CDR3 DNA: TGCAGCGTTGATCGACAGGGCAGGGGCTACACCTTC. Protein: CSVDRQGRGYTF.

This clonotype showed up many times. V usage is TRBV29-1 and J usage is TRBJ2-2; 7 positions agree with TRBD1. CDR3 size: 12 residues. Germline V gene lookup returns CDR1 SQVTM and CDR2 ANQGSEA. J lost 9 bases, V lost 6 bases, and 7 bases had no gene match. This chain's CDR3 is CSVTTGLRELFF. CDR3 DNA sequence: TGCAGCGTAACGACAGGGTTGCGGGAGCTGTTTTTT.

The CDR3 nucleotides are TGTGCCAGCAGCTCAGGGGACGGGACCGCCTACGAGCAGTACTTC. It translates to CASSSGDGTAYEQYF. The rearrangement uses TRBV13 and TRBJ2-7, with D perhaps matching TRBD1 (6 bases). The germline V gene has CDR1 PRHDT and CDR2 FYEKMQ (reference sequence). The ends were cut back, 4 bases at V and 2 bases at J, with 15 bases in the middle. The CDR3 has 15 residues.

The chain has TRBV3-1 and TRBJ1-2; the D is unclear. The V gene's germline CDR1 is LGHDT and CDR2 YNNKEL (reference sequence). The CDR3 is made up of 16 amino acids. V was cut by 1 base and J by 1 base, with 13 bases left in between. Here the CDR3 DNA reads TGTGCCAGCAGCCAAGCTTCTAGACGGATTAACTATGGCTACACCTTC. It encodes CASSQASRRINYGYTF.

This clonotype occurred a few times. The chain employs TRBV10-2 and TRBJ2-1; 8 nucleotides match TRBD2. This CDR3 comprises 16 residues. CDR1 and CDR2 from the germline V gene are WSHSY and SAAADI. V shed 4 bases and J 6 bases; nucleotides not matched to a gene: 11. The CDR3 protein is CASSGTSRSRGNEQFF. CDR3 DNA: TGCGCCAGCAGTGGGACTAGCCGATCCCGGGGCAATGAGCAGTTCTTC.

This clonotype came up many times. The chain links TRBV15 to TRBJ1-5; 9 nucleotides line up with TRBD1. V was clipped by 5 bases and J by 3 bases; unmatched bases: 5. This CDR3 is built from 15 residues. Germline CDR1 and CDR2: LNHNV and YYDKDF (reference sequence). CDR3 coding DNA: TGTGCCACCAGCGTGGACAGGGGATACAATCAGCCCCAGCATTTT. Amino acids: CATSVDRGYNQPQHF.

This clonotype was found a few times. V usage is TRBV4-1 and J usage is TRBJ1-1; maybe TRBD1 (6 bases). The CDR3 consists of 15 residues. Germline values: CDR1 MGHRA, CDR2 YSYEKL. V gave up 4 bases and J gave up 0 bases, with 12 bases separating them. The CDR3 loop is CASSPGDRLNTEAFF. As DNA, the CDR3 is TGCGCCAGCAGCCCGGGAGACAGGTTGAACACTGAAGCTTTCTTT.

This clonotype was seen a handful of times. J is TRBJ2-7 and V is TRBV20-1; D possibly matches TRBD1 or TRBD2 (5 bases each). The germline V gene encodes CDR1 DFQATT and CDR2 SNEGSKA (reference sequence). Trimming took 7 bases from V and 4 from J, leaving 14 bases between them. CDR3 length: 12 residues. The CDR3 DNA reads as TGCAGTGTTCAGAGGGGAGATTACGAGCAGTACTTC. Its translation: CSVQRGDYEQYF.

This sequence joins TRBV20-1 and TRBJ2-3, with 7 bases aligning to TRBD1. The J segment lost 0 bases and the V segment lost 4 bases, leaving 4 bases of the junction unmatched. The length of the CDR3 is 14 residues. CDR1 and CDR2 (germline): DFQATT, SNEGSKA (reference sequence). The CDR3 nucleotides read TGCAGTGCTATTGGACAGGACAGCACAGATACGCAGTATTTT. This translates into CSAIGQDSTDTQYF.

This clonotype was observed a handful of times. The CDR3 sequence is CSVEDLIRNNEQFF. The CDR3 coding sequence is TGCAGCGTTGAAGATCTTATTAGGAACAATGAGCAGTTCTTC. This chain links TRBV29-1 with TRBJ2-1; no reliable D call. The germline V and J ends were trimmed by 0 bases and 5 bases, with 11 bases remaining between them. The germline CDR1 and CDR2 sequences are SQVTM and ANQGSEA. The CDR3 spans 14 residues.

On this clonotype itself: Given a much more abundant clone one base away, this may be a read error. The gene calls are TRBV11-2 and TRBJ1-5, with a weak D call TRBD1 (6 bases). The CDR3 loop spans 13 amino acids. The germline V gene has CDR1 SGHAT and CDR2 FQNNGV. Here the CDR3 DNA reads TGTGCCAGCAGGGACAGAGTCAATCAGCCCCGGCATTTT. It is translated as CASRDRVNQPRHF.